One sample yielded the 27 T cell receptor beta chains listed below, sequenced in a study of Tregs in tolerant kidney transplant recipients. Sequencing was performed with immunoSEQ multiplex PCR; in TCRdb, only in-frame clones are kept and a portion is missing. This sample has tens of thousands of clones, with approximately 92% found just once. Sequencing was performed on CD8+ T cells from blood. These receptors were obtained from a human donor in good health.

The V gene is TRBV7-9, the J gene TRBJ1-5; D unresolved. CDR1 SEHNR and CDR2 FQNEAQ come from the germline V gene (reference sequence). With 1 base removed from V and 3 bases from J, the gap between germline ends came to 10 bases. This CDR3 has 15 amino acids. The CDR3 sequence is CASSLEPGDNQPQHF. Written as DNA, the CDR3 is TGTGCCAGCAGCTTAGAACCGGGAGACAATCAGCCCCAGCATTTT. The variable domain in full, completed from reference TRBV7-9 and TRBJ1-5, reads DTGVSQNPRHKITKRGQNVTFRCDPISEHNRLYWYRQTLGQGPEFLTYFQNEAQLEKSRLLSDRFSAERPKGSFSTLEIQRTEQGDSAMYLCASSLEPGDNQPQHFGDGTRLSIL.

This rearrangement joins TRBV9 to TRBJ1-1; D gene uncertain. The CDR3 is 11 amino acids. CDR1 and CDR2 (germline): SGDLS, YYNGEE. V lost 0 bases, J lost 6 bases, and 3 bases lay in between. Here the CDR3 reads CASSVDPEAFF. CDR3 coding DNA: TGTGCCAGCAGCGTAGACCCTGAAGCTTTCTTT.

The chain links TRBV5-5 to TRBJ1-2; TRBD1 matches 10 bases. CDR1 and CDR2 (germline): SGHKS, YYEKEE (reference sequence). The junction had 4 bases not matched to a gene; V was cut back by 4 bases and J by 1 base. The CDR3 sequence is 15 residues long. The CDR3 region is CASSLRTGGNYGYTF. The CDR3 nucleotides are TGTGCCAGCAGCCTTCGGACAGGGGGTAACTATGGCTACACCTTC.

CDR3 coding DNA: TGCGCCAGCAGCTTGGGCGTAGAAGCGGGAAGGGATACGCAGTATTTT. This gives the protein CASSLGVEAGRDTQYF. This chain uses TRBV5-1 with TRBJ2-3; TRBD2 matches at 7 bases. Germline V CDR1 and CDR2: SGHRS, YFSETQ. The CDR3 covers 16 residues. Trimming removed 0 bases from V and 6 bases from J; junction bases left unmatched: 10.

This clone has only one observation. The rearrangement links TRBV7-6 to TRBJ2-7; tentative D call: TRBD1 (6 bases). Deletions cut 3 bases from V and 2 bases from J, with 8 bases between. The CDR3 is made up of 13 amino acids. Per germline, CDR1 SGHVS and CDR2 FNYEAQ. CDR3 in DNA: TGTGCCAGCAGCTTCGGGGACACCTACGAGCAGTACTTC. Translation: CASSFGDTYEQYF.

The CDR3: CASSLGLAASYNEQFF. CDR3 in DNA: TGTGCCAGCAGCTTAGGCCTGGCCGCCTCCTACAATGAGCAGTTCTTC. The rearrangement joins TRBV7-9 to TRBJ2-1, with unresolved D. This CDR3 has 16 amino acids. V was shortened by 1 base and J by 0 bases, with 10 bases between the two germline ends. Germline V gene sequence: CDR1 SEHNR, CDR2 FQNEAQ (reference sequence).

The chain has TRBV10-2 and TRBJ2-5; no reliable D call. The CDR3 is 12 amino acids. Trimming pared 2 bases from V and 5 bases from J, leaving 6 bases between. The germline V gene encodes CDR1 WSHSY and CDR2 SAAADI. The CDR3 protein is CASSEPWETQYF. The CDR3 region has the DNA TGCGCCAGCAGTGAGCCCTGGGAGACCCAGTACTTC.

The DNA of the CDR3 is TGTGCCAGCAGTGTTCCCCGACTAGCGGGGGGCCCCCAAGAGACCCAGTACTTC. Translation: CASSVPRLAGGPQETQYF. This chain joins TRBV25-1 and TRBJ2-5; 13 bases are a match to TRBD2. J was trimmed by 1 base and V by 4 bases; bases with no gene match: 9. The CDR3 is 18 amino acids. Germline V lookup: CDR1 MGHDK, CDR2 SYGVNS.

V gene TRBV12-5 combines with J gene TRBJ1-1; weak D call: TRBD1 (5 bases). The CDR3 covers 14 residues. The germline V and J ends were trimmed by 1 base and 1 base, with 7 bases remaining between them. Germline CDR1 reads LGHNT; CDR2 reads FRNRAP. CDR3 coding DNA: TGTGCTAGTGGTTTGGGACAGCAGAACACTGAAGCTTTCTTT. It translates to CASGLGQQNTEAFF.

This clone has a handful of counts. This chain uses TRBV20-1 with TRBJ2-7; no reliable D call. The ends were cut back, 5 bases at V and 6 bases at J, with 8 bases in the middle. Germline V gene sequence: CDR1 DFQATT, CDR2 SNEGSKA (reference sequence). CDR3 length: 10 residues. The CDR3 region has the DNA TGCAGTGCTGGCCTTGCCGAGCAGTACTTC. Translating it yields CSAGLAEQYF.

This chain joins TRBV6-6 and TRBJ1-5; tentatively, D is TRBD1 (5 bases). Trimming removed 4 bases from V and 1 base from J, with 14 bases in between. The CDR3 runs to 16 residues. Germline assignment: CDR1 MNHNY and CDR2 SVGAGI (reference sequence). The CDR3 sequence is CASSSTDIRSNQPQHF. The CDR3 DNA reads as TGTGCCAGCAGTTCCACGGACATACGGAGCAATCAGCCCCAGCATTTT.

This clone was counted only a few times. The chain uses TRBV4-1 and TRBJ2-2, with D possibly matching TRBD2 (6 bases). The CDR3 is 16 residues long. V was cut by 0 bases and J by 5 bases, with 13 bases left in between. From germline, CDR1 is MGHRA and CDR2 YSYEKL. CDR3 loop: CASSQELAPVTGELFF. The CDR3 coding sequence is TGCGCCAGCAGCCAAGAGCTAGCGCCCGTTACCGGGGAGCTGTTTTTT.

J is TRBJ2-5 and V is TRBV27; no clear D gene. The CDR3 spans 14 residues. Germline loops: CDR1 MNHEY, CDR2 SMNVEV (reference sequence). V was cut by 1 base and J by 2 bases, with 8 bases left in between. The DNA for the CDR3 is TGTGCCAGCAGTTTATATGGGCCTCAAGAGACCCAGTACTTC. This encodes CASSLYGPQETQYF.

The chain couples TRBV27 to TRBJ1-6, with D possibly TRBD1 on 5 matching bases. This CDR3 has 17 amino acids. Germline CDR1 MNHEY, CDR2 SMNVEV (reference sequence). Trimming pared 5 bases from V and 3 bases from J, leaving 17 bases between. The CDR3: CASSLGTPLYYNSPLHF. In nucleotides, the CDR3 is TGTGCCAGCAGTCTAGGGACGCCGCTGTACTATAATTCACCCCTCCACTTT.

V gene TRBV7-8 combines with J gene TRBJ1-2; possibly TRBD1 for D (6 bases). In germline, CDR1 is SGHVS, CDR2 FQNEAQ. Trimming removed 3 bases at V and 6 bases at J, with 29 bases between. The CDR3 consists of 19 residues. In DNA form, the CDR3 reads TGTGCCAGCAGCTTCCCCAACGGGGGACTTCGGGGGCGGCCCGATGGCTACACCTTC. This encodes CASSFPNGGLRGRPDGYTF.

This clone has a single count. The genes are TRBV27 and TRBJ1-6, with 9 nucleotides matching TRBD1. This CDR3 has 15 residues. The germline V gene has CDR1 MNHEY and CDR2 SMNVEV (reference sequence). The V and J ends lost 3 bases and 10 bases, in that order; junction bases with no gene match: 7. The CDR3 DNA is TGTGCCAGCAGTTTGCGGGACAGGGCGAACTCACCCCTCCACTTT. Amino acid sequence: CASSLRDRANSPLHF.

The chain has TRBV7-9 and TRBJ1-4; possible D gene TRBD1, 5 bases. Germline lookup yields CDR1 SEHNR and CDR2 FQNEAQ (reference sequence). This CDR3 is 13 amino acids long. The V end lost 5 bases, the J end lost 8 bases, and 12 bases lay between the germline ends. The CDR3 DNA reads TGTGCCAGCAGCCCCCCGGGACGGGAAAAACTGTTTTTT. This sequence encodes CASSPPGREKLFF.

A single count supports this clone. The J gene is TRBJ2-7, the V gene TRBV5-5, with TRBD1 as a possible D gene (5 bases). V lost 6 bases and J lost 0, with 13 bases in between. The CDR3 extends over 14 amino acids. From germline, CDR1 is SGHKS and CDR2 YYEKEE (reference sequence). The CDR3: CASTLWGNSYEQYF. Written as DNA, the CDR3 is TGTGCCAGCACCCTTTGGGGCAACTCCTACGAGCAGTACTTC.

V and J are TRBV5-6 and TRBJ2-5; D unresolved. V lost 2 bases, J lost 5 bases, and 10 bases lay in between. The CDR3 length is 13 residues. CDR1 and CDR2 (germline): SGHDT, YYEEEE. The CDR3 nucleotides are TGTGCCAGCAGCTTTCGGGCTGGGGAGACCCAGTACTTC. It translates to CASSFRAGETQYF. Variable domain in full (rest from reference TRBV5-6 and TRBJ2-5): DAGVTQSPTHLIKTRGQQVTLRCSPKSGHDTVSWYQQALGQGPQFIFQYYEEEERQRGNFPDRFSGHQFPNYSSELNVNALLLGDSALYLCASSFRAGETQYFGPGTRLLVL.

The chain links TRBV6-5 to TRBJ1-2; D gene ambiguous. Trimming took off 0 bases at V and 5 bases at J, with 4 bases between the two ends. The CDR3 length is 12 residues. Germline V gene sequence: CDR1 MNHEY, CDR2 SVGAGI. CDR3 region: CASSYSSYGYTF. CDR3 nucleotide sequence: TGTGCCAGCAGTTACTCGTCTTATGGCTACACCTTC.

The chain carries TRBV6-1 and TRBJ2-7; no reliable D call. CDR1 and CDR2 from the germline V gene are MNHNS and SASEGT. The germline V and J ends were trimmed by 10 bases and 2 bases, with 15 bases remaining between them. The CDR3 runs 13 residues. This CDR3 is CATRMGLTYEQYF. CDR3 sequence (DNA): TGTGCCACCAGGATGGGCCTCACCTACGAGCAGTACTTC.

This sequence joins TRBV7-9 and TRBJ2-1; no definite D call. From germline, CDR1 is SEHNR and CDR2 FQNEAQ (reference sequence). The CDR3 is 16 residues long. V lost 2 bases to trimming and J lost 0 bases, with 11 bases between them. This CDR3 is CASSLNSLDSYNEQFF. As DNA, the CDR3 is TGTGCCAGCAGCTTAAACTCGTTGGACTCCTACAATGAGCAGTTCTTC.

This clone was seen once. CDR3 sequence: CASSLGEGNSPLHF. The CDR3 coding sequence is TGTGCCAGCAGCTTAGGGGAAGGGAATTCACCCCTCCACTTT. The gene calls are TRBV7-9 and TRBJ1-6, with no clear D. V lost 1 base, J lost 7 bases, and 8 bases lay in between. CDR1 is SEHNR, CDR2 FQNEAQ, per germline (reference sequence). This CDR3 spans 14 amino acids.

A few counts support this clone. The CDR3 spells CRVYLNTEAFF. The CDR3 bases are TGCAGAGTATACCTGAACACTGAAGCTTTCTTT. V usage is TRBV20-1 and J usage is TRBJ1-1; D remains unclear. This CDR3 contains 11 residues. Germline V gene sequence: CDR1 DFQATT, CDR2 SNEGSKA (reference sequence).

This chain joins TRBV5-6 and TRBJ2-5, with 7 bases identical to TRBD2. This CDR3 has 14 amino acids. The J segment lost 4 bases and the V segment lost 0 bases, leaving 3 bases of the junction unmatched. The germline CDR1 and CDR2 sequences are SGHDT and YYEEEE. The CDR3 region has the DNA TGTGCCAGCAGCTTGGACGGACTAGGAGAGACCCAGTACTTC. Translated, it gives CASSLDGLGETQYF.

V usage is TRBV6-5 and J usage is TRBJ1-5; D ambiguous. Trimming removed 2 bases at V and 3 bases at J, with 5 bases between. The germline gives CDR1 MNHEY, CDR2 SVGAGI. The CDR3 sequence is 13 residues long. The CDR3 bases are TGTGCCAGCAGTTACAGTTTCAATCAGCCCCAGCATTTT. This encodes CASSYSFNQPQHF.

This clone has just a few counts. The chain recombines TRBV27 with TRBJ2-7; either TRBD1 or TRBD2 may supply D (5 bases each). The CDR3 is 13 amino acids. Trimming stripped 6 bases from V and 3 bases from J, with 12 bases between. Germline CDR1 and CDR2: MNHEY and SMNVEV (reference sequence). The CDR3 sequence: CASSRGLGYEQYF. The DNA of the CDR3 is TGTGCCAGCAGCCGGGGCCTTGGCTACGAGCAGTACTTC.